What follows are 31 T cell receptor beta chains derived from one specimen sequenced in a study of Tregs in tolerant kidney transplant recipients. The protocol was immunoSEQ multiplex PCR, while the TCRdb copy is restricted to in-frame clones and leaves out a portion. This table holds about 110,000 clones, around 90% found once. The material sequenced was CD4+ T cells from blood, taken before the transplant. These receptors were obtained from a human donor who received a combined kidney and bone marrow transplant.

The chain joins TRBV5-1 to TRBJ2-3; weak D call: TRBD1 (5 bases). The CDR3 sequence is 15 residues long. V lost 0 bases and J 1 base, leaving 9 bases between the germline ends. Germline loops: CDR1 SGHRS, CDR2 YFSETQ. The CDR3 sequence is CASSLGVGGTDTQYF. In DNA, the CDR3 is TGCGCCAGCAGCTTGGGGGTAGGGGGCACAGATACGCAGTATTTT.

V usage is TRBV7-2 and J usage is TRBJ1-4, with D tentatively TRBD1 (5 bases). V lost 2 bases, J lost 5 bases, and 12 bases lay in between. The CDR3 contains 15 residues. Germline-derived CDR1 and CDR2 are SGHTA and FQGNSA. Here the CDR3 reads CASSLPPGGNEKLFF. CDR3 nucleotide sequence: TGTGCCAGCAGCTTACCCCCCGGGGGAAATGAAAAACTGTTTTTT.

DNA for the CDR3: TGTGCCAGCAGTCTAGGGGGACAGGGGCCCCACGAGCAGTACTTC. Its protein product is CASSLGGQGPHEQYF. The gene calls are TRBV28 and TRBJ2-7; 10 bases line up with TRBD1. The CDR3 spans 15 residues. The J segment lost 5 bases and the V segment lost 5 bases, leaving 9 bases of the junction unmatched. Germline V lookup: CDR1 MDHEN, CDR2 SYDVKM.

J is TRBJ2-3 and V is TRBV29-1; tentative D call: TRBD1 (6 bases). V gave up 4 bases and J gave up 0 bases, with 14 bases separating them. In germline, CDR1 is SQVTM, CDR2 ANQGSEA. This CDR3 has 15 amino acids. The CDR3 sequence is CSVVGHRDSTDTQYF. In DNA, the CDR3 is TGCAGCGTTGTGGGACACAGGGATAGCACAGATACGCAGTATTTT.

This chain joins TRBV18 and TRBJ2-3; tentatively, D is TRBD1 (6 bases). Trimming shortened V by 3 bases and J by 2 bases, and 12 bases separated the two germline ends. In germline, CDR1 is KGHSH, CDR2 LQKENI. The CDR3 covers 15 residues. CDR3 sequence (DNA): TGTGCCAGCTCACCCCTCGGACAGACCACAGATACGCAGTATTTT. This translates into CASSPLGQTTDTQYF.

The chain recombines TRBV5-1 with TRBJ2-2, with TRBD2 as a possible D gene (5 bases). CDR3 length equals 16 residues. Looked up from germline, CDR1 is SGHRS and CDR2 is YFSETQ. V was pared by 0 bases and J by 0 bases, with 9 bases between. The CDR3: CASSLVPGSNTGELFF. Here the CDR3 DNA reads TGCGCCAGCAGCTTGGTTCCGGGATCGAACACCGGGGAGCTGTTTTTT.

The gene calls are TRBV5-4 and TRBJ2-2; D is ambiguous. Germline V lookup: CDR1 SGHNT, CDR2 YYREEE (reference sequence). V lost 3 bases, J lost 8 bases, and 14 bases lay in between. There are 14 residues in the CDR3. The CDR3 protein is CASSSGSKMGELFF. DNA for the CDR3: TGTGCCAGCAGCTCCGGGTCAAAGATGGGGGAGCTGTTTTTT.

The chain recombines TRBV2 with TRBJ1-1; D unclear. The CDR3 is 12 amino acids. V gave up 5 bases and J gave up 0 bases, with 4 bases separating them. Germline V gene data show CDR1 as SNHLY and CDR2 as FYNNEI. The CDR3 is CASSTVNTEAFF. The CDR3 DNA is TGTGCCAGCAGTACGGTGAACACTGAAGCTTTCTTT.

This rearrangement joins TRBV9 to TRBJ2-3; TRBD1 is a possible D gene (5 bases). Germline V gene data show CDR1 as SGDLS and CDR2 as YYNGEE. This CDR3 region has 15 residues. With 1 base removed from V and 6 bases from J, the gap between germline ends came to 15 bases. The CDR3: CASSVTQGTWDTQYF. The CDR3 DNA reads as TGTGCCAGCAGCGTAACTCAGGGAACGTGGGATACGCAGTATTTT.

J is TRBJ1-2 and V is TRBV9; 8 bases align to TRBD1. Trimming took 0 bases from V and 5 from J; bases not matched to a gene: 9. Germline V CDR1 and CDR2: SGDLS, YYNGEE. This CDR3 contains 16 residues. Here the CDR3 DNA reads TGTGCCAGCAGCGTAGGCCGGGACAGGAGGGCTTATGGCTACACCTTC. Translated: CASSVGRDRRAYGYTF.

The rearrangement joins TRBV28 to TRBJ2-1, with 10 nucleotides matching TRBD2. After removal of 3 bases from V and 9 bases from J, the junction contained 14 bases not matched to a gene. Germline loops: CDR1 MDHEN, CDR2 SYDVKM. This CDR3 spans 17 amino acids. The CDR3 spells CASSFPGTSVINSEQFF. CDR3 DNA sequence: TGTGCCAGCAGTTTCCCCGGGACTAGCGTAATTAACAGTGAGCAGTTCTTC.

The chain joins TRBV6-4 to TRBJ1-2; TRBD1 matches at 9 bases. The germline V gene has CDR1 MRHNA and CDR2 SNTAGT. The J segment lost 3 bases and the V segment lost 0 bases, leaving 5 bases of the junction unmatched. This CDR3 region has 16 residues. CDR3 coding DNA: TGTGCCAGCAGTGACTCGATTCGGACAGGGGACTATGGCTACACCTTC. Translating it yields CASSDSIRTGDYGYTF.

The V call is TRBV5-1, the J call TRBJ1-1; no reliable D call. The V gene's germline CDR1 is SGHRS and CDR2 YFSETQ. The V end was cut by 2 bases, the J end by 1 base, with 6 bases between. There are 13 residues in the CDR3. CDR3 in DNA: TGCGCCAGCAGCTTCTACCAGAACACTGAAGCTTTCTTT. It codes for CASSFYQNTEAFF.

The chain carries TRBV6-5 and TRBJ2-7; tentatively, D is TRBD2 (5 bases). V was pared by 4 bases and J by 3 bases, with 13 bases between. In germline, CDR1 is MNHEY, CDR2 SVGAGI. This CDR3 has 14 residues. The CDR3 spells CASSSDFRDYEQYF. The CDR3 region has the DNA TGTGCCAGCAGTTCCGATTTCCGGGACTACGAGCAGTACTTC.

In regard to this clone: The CDR3 does not end in the conserved phenylalanine or tryptophan, so this is likely a read error. The genes are TRBV5-6 and TRBJ1-1, with D possibly being TRBD1 (5 bases). This CDR3 region has 16 residues. The germline V gene encodes CDR1 SGHDT and CDR2 YYEEEE. Trimming removed 4 bases at V and 1 base at J, with 17 bases between. CDR3 sequence: CASSVNRKIQNTEAFL. CDR3 coding DNA: TGTGCCAGCAGCGTGAACAGGAAAATACAGAACACTGAAGCTTTCCTT.

The chain joins TRBV6-1 to TRBJ1-4, with a weak D call TRBD1 (5 bases). The V end was cut by 8 bases, the J end by 4 bases, with 14 bases between. This CDR3 has 14 amino acids. Germline CDR1 is MNHNS and CDR2 is SASEGT. In nucleotides, the CDR3 is TGTGCCAGCTCGTACCAGGGCAATAATGAAAAACTGTTTTTT. The encoded protein is CASSYQGNNEKLFF.

The CDR3 protein is CAISESTGRSYEQYF. The DNA of the CDR3 is TGTGCCATCAGTGAGTCGACAGGGAGGTCCTACGAGCAGTACTTC. The V call is TRBV10-3, the J call TRBJ2-7, with D maybe TRBD1 (7 bases). The CDR3 loop spans 15 amino acids. Germline V CDR1 and CDR2: ENHRY, SYGVKD. V was shortened by 0 bases and J by 1 base, with 10 bases between the two germline ends.

V gene TRBV5-1 combines with J gene TRBJ1-1; D remains ambiguous. Trimming removed 3 bases from V and 10 bases from J, with 25 bases in between. The CDR3 totals 16 residues. CDR1 is SGHRS, CDR2 YFSETQ, per germline. The CDR3 sequence: CASSYQSPGAGDGAFF. CDR3 sequence (DNA): TGCGCCAGCAGCTACCAATCGCCCGGAGCGGGAGACGGAGCTTTCTTT.

J is TRBJ2-3 and V is TRBV19; D is uncertain. Looked up from germline, CDR1 is LNHDA and CDR2 is SQIVND (reference sequence). This CDR3 is built from 13 residues. Trimming cost V 6 bases and J 4 bases, with 11 bases left between them. The CDR3 sequence: CASSPRLADTQYF. In DNA form, the CDR3 reads TGTGCCAGTAGCCCTCGTCTCGCAGATACGCAGTATTTT.

This chain connects TRBV5-6 to TRBJ2-6; D remains ambiguous. CDR1 and CDR2 from the germline V gene are SGHDT and YYEEEE. The CDR3 spans 15 residues. V lost 0 bases to trimming and J lost 4 bases, with 8 bases between them. The CDR3 loop reads CASSLEYSGANVLTF. The CDR3 coding sequence is TGTGCCAGCAGCTTGGAATACTCCGGGGCCAACGTCCTGACTTTC.

This chain links TRBV27 with TRBJ1-1; TRBD1 aligns across 9 bases. V trimming: 6 bases; J trimming: 4 bases; junction bases outside the gene matches: 3. Per germline, CDR1 MNHEY and CDR2 SMNVEV (reference sequence). The CDR3 is 13 amino acids. The DNA of the CDR3 is TGTGCCAGCAGGCTGACAGGGGGCACTGAAGCTTTCTTT. It yields the protein CASRLTGGTEAFF.

The chain couples TRBV9 to TRBJ2-1, with 7 bases lining up with TRBD1. Per the germline V gene, CDR1 is SGDLS and CDR2 is YYNGEE. This CDR3 is built from 14 residues. V shed 2 bases and J 7 bases; nucleotides not matched to a gene: 6. The CDR3 loop is CASSVRGLGNEQFF. Here the CDR3 DNA reads TGTGCCAGCAGCGTGAGGGGGCTGGGGAATGAGCAGTTCTTC.

The chain recombines TRBV9 with TRBJ1-1, with 7 bases identical to TRBD1. Germline assignment: CDR1 SGDLS and CDR2 YYNGEE. V shed 3 bases and J 2 bases; nucleotides not matched to a gene: 4. The CDR3 totals 14 residues. Here the CDR3 DNA reads TGTGCCAGCAGCGCCCGACAGGGTAACACTGAAGCTTTCTTT. Translation: CASSARQGNTEAFF.

The chain couples TRBV5-1 to TRBJ1-2, with 12 positions matching TRBD1. Losses at the gene ends were 4 bases for V and 4 bases for J; bases not matched to a gene: 2. CDR3 length: 14 amino acids. CDR1 is SGHRS and CDR2 is YFSETQ in the germline V gene. Here the CDR3 DNA reads TGCGCCAGCAGCCCGGGACAGGGGGCCTATGGCTACACCTTC. Translated, it gives CASSPGQGAYGYTF.

This clone was seen just once. The chain uses TRBV15 and TRBJ1-1; no reliable D call. The V end lost 0 bases, the J end lost 4 bases, and 9 bases lay between the germline ends. Looked up from germline, CDR1 is LNHNV and CDR2 is YYDKDF (reference sequence). This CDR3 is 14 amino acids long. The CDR3 reads CATSRDLSGTEAFF. In nucleotides, the CDR3 is TGTGCCACCAGCAGAGATCTAAGTGGCACTGAAGCTTTCTTT.

The chain combines TRBV28 with TRBJ1-2; 9 bases are shared with TRBD1. Trimming took 3 bases from V and 8 from J; bases not matched to a gene: 10. Germline CDR1 reads MDHEN; CDR2 reads SYDVKM. This CDR3 contains 15 residues. The CDR3 loop reads CASSFRDRATRGYTF. Written as DNA, the CDR3 is TGTGCCAGCAGTTTTAGGGACAGGGCCACTAGGGGCTACACCTTC.

The chain joins TRBV7-6 to TRBJ2-5; no firm D call. The CDR3 sequence is 13 residues long. Germline CDR1 reads SGHVS; CDR2 reads FNYEAQ. V lost 2 bases to trimming and J lost 5 bases, with 9 bases between them. The CDR3 bases are TGTGCCAGCAGCTTACGCCTCGGGGAGACCCAGTACTTC. As protein: CASSLRLGETQYF.

The V gene is TRBV6-5, the J gene TRBJ1-1; D gene unclear. V was trimmed by 4 bases and J by 2 bases, leaving 2 bases between them. This CDR3 is built from 11 residues. CDR1 and CDR2 (germline): MNHEY, SVGAGI. The CDR3: CASSSNTEAFF. As DNA, the CDR3 is TGTGCCAGCAGTTCAAACACTGAAGCTTTCTTT.

The V gene is TRBV27, the J gene TRBJ2-3; D is perhaps TRBD2 (7 bases). The germline CDR1 and CDR2 sequences are MNHEY and SMNVEV (reference sequence). The germline V and J ends were trimmed by 5 bases and 1 base, with 16 bases remaining between them. The CDR3 consists of 16 residues. The CDR3 bases are TGTGCCAGCAGTCCCGTCGGGGGGCCTCGCACAGATACGCAGTATTTT. The encoded protein is CASSPVGGPRTDTQYF.

The chain is built from TRBV19 and TRBJ1-2, with 10 bases identical to TRBD1. V shed 9 bases and J 6 bases; nucleotides not matched to a gene: 13. The germline V gene encodes CDR1 LNHDA and CDR2 SQIVND (reference sequence). This CDR3 contains 15 residues. CDR3 coding DNA: TGTGCCAGCTCAGGCCGGACAGGGGGTGGAGATGGCTACACCTTC. It codes for CASSGRTGGGDGYTF.

V and J are TRBV30 and TRBJ2-1; D may be TRBD2 (6 bases). Trimming shortened V by 2 bases and J by 2 bases, and 13 bases separated the two germline ends. The CDR3 loop spans 15 amino acids. Germline CDR1 and CDR2: GTSNPN and SVGIG (reference sequence). The CDR3 here is CAWSIRDLTYNEQFF. CDR3 bases: TGTGCCTGGAGTATCCGGGACTTGACCTACAATGAGCAGTTCTTC.